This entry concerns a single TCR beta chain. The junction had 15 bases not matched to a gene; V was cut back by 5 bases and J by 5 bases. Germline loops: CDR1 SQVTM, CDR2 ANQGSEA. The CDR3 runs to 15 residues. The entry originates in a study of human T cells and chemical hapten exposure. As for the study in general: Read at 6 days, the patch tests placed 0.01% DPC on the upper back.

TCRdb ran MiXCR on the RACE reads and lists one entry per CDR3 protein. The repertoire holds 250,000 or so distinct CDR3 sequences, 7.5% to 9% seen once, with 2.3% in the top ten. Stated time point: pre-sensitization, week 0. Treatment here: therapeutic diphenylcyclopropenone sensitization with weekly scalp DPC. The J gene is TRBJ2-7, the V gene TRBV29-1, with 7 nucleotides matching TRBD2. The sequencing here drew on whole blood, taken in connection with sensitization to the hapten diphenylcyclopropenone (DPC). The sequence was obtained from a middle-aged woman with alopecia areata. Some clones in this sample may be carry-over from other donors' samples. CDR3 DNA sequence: TGCAGCGTTACGTTGGGAGGGAGGACTTCCCACGAGCAGTACTTC. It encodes CSVTLGGRTSHEQYF.